Following are 8 T cell receptor beta chains from one sample sequenced in a study of shared clonotypes between healthy human individuals. Only in-frame clones appear in the TCRdb table, and some are missing; sequencing was by immunoSEQ multiplex PCR. The sample holds about 2.4 million clones; around 94% are singletons and the top ten take around 0.14%. Source material: naive CD4+ T cells sorted from blood. Documented subset: CD45RA+ positively selected. These receptor sequences come from a young man in good health.

The rearrangement joins TRBV19 to TRBJ1-2, with D maybe TRBD1 (6 bases). V lost 6 bases and J 8 bases, leaving 34 bases between the germline ends. Germline CDR1 LNHDA, CDR2 SQIVND (reference sequence). The CDR3 consists of 19 residues. The CDR3, as DNA: TGTGCCAGTAGGGTAACAGATAATCGTGCGCGGGGACAAGCAGGAGGCTACACCTTC. Its translation is CASRVTDNRARGQAGGYTF.

This rearrangement joins TRBV28 to TRBJ2-3, with D unresolved. Germline V gene sequence: CDR1 MDHEN, CDR2 SYDVKM. Deletions cut 2 bases from V and 1 base from J, with 7 bases between. This CDR3 is built from 14 residues. In DNA, the CDR3 is TGTGCCAGCAGTTTAAGTTCTCGCACAGATACGCAGTATTTT. This translates into CASSLSSRTDTQYF.

The chain has TRBV18 and TRBJ2-6; 9 bases agree with TRBD1. V lost 6 bases to trimming and J lost 2 bases; unmatched junction nucleotides: 8. The CDR3 runs to 17 residues. CDR1 is KGHSH, CDR2 LQKENI, per germline. The CDR3, as DNA: TGTGCCAGCTCGCCGGGACAGGGATCTGCTGGGGCCAACGTCCTGACTTTC. This codes for CASSPGQGSAGANVLTF.

V and J are TRBV6-1 and TRBJ2-5; perhaps TRBD2 as D (6 bases). CDR1 and CDR2 (germline): MNHNS, SASEGT. CDR3 length equals 12 residues. Trimming removed 6 bases at V and 8 bases at J, with 13 bases between. This chain's CDR3 is CASSAAGFTQYF. CDR3 nucleotides: TGTGCCAGCAGCGCTGCGGGGTTCACCCAGTACTTC.

The rearrangement joins TRBV6-5 to TRBJ1-2, with D uncertain. Germline V gene lookup returns CDR1 MNHEY and CDR2 SVGAGI. The CDR3 has 12 amino acids. Trimming took off 3 bases at V and 7 bases at J, with 9 bases between the two ends. The CDR3 sequence: CASSYKGGGYTF. The CDR3, as DNA: TGTGCCAGCAGTTATAAGGGTGGTGGCTACACCTTC.

This chain connects TRBV19 to TRBJ2-6; 8 bases map to TRBD1. With 7 bases clipped from V and 2 bases from J, the junction kept 7 bases outside the gene matches. CDR1 LNHDA and CDR2 SQIVND come from the germline V gene (reference sequence). The CDR3 is 16 amino acids. In nucleotides, the CDR3 is TGTGCCAGTAAAGACGACAGGGGCGCTGGGGCCAACGTCCTGACTTTC. Translation: CASKDDRGAGANVLTF.

The CDR3, as DNA: TGTGCCAGCAGTTACCCCGAGCAGGGGGCTGAAGCTTTCTTT. Amino acid sequence: CASSYPEQGAEAFF. The V call is TRBV6-6, the J call TRBJ1-1; 7 bases map to TRBD1. Looked up from germline, CDR1 is MNHNY and CDR2 is SVGAGI (reference sequence). The CDR3 loop spans 14 amino acids. With 2 bases clipped from V and 6 bases from J, the junction kept 6 bases outside the gene matches.

V usage is TRBV27 and J usage is TRBJ1-1; perhaps TRBD1 as D (6 bases). Germline values: CDR1 MNHEY, CDR2 SMNVEV (reference sequence). The V gene lost 1 base and the J gene lost 5 bases, with 20 bases spanning the gap. This CDR3 is built from 17 residues. CDR3 loop: CASSLFTGRGGKTEAFF. The DNA of the CDR3 is TGTGCCAGCAGTTTATTCACGGGACGAGGGGGGAAGACTGAAGCTTTCTTT.